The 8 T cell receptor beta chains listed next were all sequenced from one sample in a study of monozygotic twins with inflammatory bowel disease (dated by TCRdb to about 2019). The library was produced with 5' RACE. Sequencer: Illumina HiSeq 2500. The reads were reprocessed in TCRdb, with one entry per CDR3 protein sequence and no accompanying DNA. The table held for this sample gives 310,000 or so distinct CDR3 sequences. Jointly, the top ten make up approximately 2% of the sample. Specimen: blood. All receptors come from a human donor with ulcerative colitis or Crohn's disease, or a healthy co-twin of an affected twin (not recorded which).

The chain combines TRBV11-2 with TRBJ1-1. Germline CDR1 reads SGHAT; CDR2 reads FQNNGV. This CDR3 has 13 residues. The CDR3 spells CASSNQAYTEAFF.

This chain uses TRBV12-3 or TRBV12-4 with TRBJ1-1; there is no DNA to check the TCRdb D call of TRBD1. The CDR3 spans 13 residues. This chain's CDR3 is CASSLSGYTEAFF.

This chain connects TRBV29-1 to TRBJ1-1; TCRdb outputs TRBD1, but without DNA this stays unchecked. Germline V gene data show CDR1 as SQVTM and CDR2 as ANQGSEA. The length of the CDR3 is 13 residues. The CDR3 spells CSGTGQMNTEAFF.

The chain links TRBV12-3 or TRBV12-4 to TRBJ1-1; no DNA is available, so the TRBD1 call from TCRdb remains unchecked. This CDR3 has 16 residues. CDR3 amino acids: CASSLRGAVGNTEAFF.

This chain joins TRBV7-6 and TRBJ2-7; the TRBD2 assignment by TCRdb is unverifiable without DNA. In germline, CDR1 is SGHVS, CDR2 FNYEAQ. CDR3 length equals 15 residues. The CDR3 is CASATSSGPNYEQYF.

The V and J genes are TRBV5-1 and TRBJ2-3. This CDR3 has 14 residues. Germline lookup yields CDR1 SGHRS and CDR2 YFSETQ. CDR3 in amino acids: CASSRRLVTDTQYF.

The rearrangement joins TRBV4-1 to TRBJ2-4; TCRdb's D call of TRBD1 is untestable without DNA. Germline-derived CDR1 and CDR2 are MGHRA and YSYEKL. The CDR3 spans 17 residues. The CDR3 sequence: CASSQDGGGLFKNIQYF.

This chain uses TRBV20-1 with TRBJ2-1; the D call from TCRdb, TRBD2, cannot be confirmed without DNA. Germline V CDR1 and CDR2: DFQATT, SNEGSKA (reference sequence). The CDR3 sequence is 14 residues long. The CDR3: CSALEREGRYEQFF.